Sequencing of this T cell receptor beta chain was carried out in a study of T cell clonality in common variable immunodeficiency. CVID subjects had received replacement immunoglobulin for at least one year. Each donor provided about 4.5 to 8.5 ml of heparinized whole blood. Findings and limits, study-wide: Fewer TCRbeta clones were shared among CVID subjects than controls. Common variable immunodeficiency TCR beta sequences reportedly had fewer deletions and N-nucleotide insertions.

The method was immunoSEQ multiplex PCR; TCRdb's version includes in-frame clones alone and lacks a portion of them. The specimen gives tens of thousands of clones without singletons; the ten biggest hold roughly 6.7%. This clone has a handful of counts. The antigen is not known. The read ends 3 residues shy of where the CDR3 ends; the end is completed using the germline J gene. Germline V gene sequence: CDR1 SGHTA, CDR2 FQGNSA. The CDR3 totals 14 residues. V and J are TRBV7-2 and TRBJ1-5, with 8 nucleotides matching TRBD1. The specimen was peripheral blood mononuclear cells. This receptor was identified in a human donor with common variable immunodeficiency. CDR3 protein: CASSSDRGLIPQHF. The CDR3 DNA, read in part, is TGTGCCAGCAGCTCAGACAGGGGCTTAATACCC.